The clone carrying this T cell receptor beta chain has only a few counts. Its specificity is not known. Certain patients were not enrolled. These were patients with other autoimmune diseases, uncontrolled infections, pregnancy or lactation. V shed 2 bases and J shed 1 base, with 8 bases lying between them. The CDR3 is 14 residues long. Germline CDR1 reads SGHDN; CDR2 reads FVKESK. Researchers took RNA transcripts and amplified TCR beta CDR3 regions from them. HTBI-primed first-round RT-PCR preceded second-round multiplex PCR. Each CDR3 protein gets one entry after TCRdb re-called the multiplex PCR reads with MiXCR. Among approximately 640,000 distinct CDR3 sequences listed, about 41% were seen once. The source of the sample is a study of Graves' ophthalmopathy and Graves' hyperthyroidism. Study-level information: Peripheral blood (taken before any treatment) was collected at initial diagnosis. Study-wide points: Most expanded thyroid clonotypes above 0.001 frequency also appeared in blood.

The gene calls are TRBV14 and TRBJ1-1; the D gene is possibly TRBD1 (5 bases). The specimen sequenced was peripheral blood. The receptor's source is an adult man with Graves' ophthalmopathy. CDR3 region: CASSQTTANTEAFF. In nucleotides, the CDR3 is TGTGCCAGCAGCCAAACGACAGCGAACACTGAAGCTTTCTTT.